Below are 2 T cell receptor beta chains sequenced from a single sample in a study of blood T cell repertoires in COVID-19. Sequencing was performed with immunoSEQ multiplex PCR; in TCRdb, only in-frame clones are kept and a portion is missing. This table holds more than 200,000 clones, roughly 80% found once. Sequencing was carried out using peripheral blood. The receptors shown here come from a man aged 60 to 75 with acute or convalescent COVID-19.

The gene calls are TRBV6-2 or TRBV6-3 and TRBJ1-5, with a tentative D call TRBD1 (6 bases). Looked up from germline, CDR1 is MNHEY and CDR2 is SVGEGT. This CDR3 contains 15 residues. The V end lost 4 bases, the J end lost 7 bases, and 17 bases lay between the germline ends. CDR3 DNA: TGTGCCAGCAGTTTAAGGACAGTCGCCGGCCAGCCCCAGCATTTT. Its translation: CASSLRTVAGQPQHF.

Here the CDR3 reads CASSQEGREDRAFHGYTF. The CDR3 DNA is TGTGCCAGCAGCCAAGAGGGTCGGGAGGACAGGGCGTTCCATGGCTACACCTTC. This rearrangement joins TRBV3-1 (or the pseudogene TRBV3-2) to TRBJ1-2; 8 positions agree with TRBD1. J lost 6 bases, V lost 0 bases, and 15 bases had no gene match. This CDR3 has 18 amino acids. Germline CDR1 LGHDT, CDR2 YNNKEL (reference sequence).